This TCR beta chain was recorded in a study of cytomegalovirus exposure and HLA in healthy donors. The wider study: Genotyping showed about 80% of 300 to 450 donors falling in the Caucasian-associated ancestry cluster. Regarding the study as a whole: For presence/absence analyses, sequencing depth was assumed to be roughly uniform across donors. Cytomegalovirus association was listed for 150 to 200 TCR beta chains. Immune exposure was documented only through CMV serostatus.

Points on this clone: Its matching antigen is unknown.

The PCR was carried out with 60 Vbeta primers and 13 Jbeta primers. Repertoires were generated with immunoSEQ multiplex PCR, while TCRdb's copy carries only in-frame clones and drops some. The top ten hold approximately 50% of the sample, which has tens of thousands of clones, 75% to 85% seen once. The CDR3 sequence is 16 residues long. Trimming stripped 1 base from V and 8 bases from J, with 15 bases between. Germline V gives CDR1 LGHNA, CDR2 YSLEER. The origin of this receptor is a man aged 45-65 years in good health and CMV-seropositive. Sequenced input: PBMCs. V gene TRBV4-3 combines with J gene TRBJ1-6; D remains unclear. CDR3 in amino acids: CASSQVFQHEDSPLHF. CDR3 bases: TGCGCCAGCAGCCAAGTTTTCCAGCATGAGGATTCACCCCTCCACTTT.